Included here is one TCR beta chain sequence, with context. These data are taken from a study of blood T cell repertoires in COVID-19. Measured with immunoSEQ multiplex PCR; TCRdb has only the in-frame clones, and not every one. The table has around 160,000 clones, about 83% seen once. There are 12 residues in the CDR3. V lost 3 bases to trimming and J lost 8 bases, with 11 bases between them. The germline gives CDR1 SQVTM, CDR2 ANQGSEA. The specimen was PBMCs or T cells enriched from blood (not recorded which). This rearrangement joins TRBV29-1 to TRBJ1-3; no clear D gene. The source is a woman between 50 and 59 years old who had been exposed to COVID-19. The CDR3 sequence: CSVDSTVDTIYF. CDR3 in DNA: TGCAGCGTTGACTCCACAGTTGACACCATATATTTT.